This TCR beta chain stems from a study of T cells in narcolepsy. Study-wide background: Donors had narcolepsy type 1 or type 2, or were healthy controls. Study-level findings and limits: Blood of same and different patients, but not healthy controls, reportedly held recurring autoreactive clonotypes. Autoreactive clone sequences were missing from some blood memory CD4+ repertoires.

Concerning this clone itself: Its antigen is still unknown.

The method was immunoSEQ multiplex PCR; TCRdb's version includes in-frame clones alone and lacks a portion of them. The data show around 27,000 clones, approximately 80% seen once. The CDR3 consists of 14 residues. The chain recombines TRBV21-1 with TRBJ1-1. TRBV21-1 is a pseudogene locus. This clonotype originated in a human donor with narcolepsy. Material for sequencing was CD45RA- memory CD4+ T cells from PBMCs. As DNA, the CDR3 is TGTGCCAGCAGCAAGAGAGAAGAGAACACTGAAGCTTTCTTT. It codes for CASSKREENTEAFF.